The clone carrying this T cell receptor (beta chain) was detected ten times or more. The antigen is unknown. The CDR3 consists of 16 residues. Germline V gives CDR1 MNHEY, CDR2 SVGAGI. V lost 6 bases to trimming and J lost 0 bases, with 17 bases between them. TCRdb re-called the 5' RACE reads with MiXCR, one entry per CDR3 protein. The sample holds about 22,000 distinct CDR3 sequences, about 4.7% seen once. Time point reported: sample taken at primary tumor resection. Tumor, nontumor lung or frozen PBMC supplied whole RNA that was sequenced unsorted. The donor population consisted of roughly 70 patients with untreated, early-stage non-small cell lung cancer. These data are taken from a study of spatial heterogeneity in lung cancer. Study-wide background: Beta-chain sequences were consistently detected more often than alpha-chain sequences. There were, on average, more than ten raw-read appearances for each unique TCR and UMI combination. Study results and limitations: Circulating ubiquitous expanded tumor TCRs were observed more frequently at resection than at follow-up.

This sequence originates from a male donor with early-stage non-small cell lung cancer. The chain carries TRBV6-5 and TRBJ1-2; a weak D match, TRBD1 (6 bases). This sample comprised PBMCs, obtained at surgery. The CDR3 coding sequence is TGTGCCAGCAGAGACGAAACTGGACAGACTAACTATGGCTACACCTTC. This translates into CASRDETGQTNYGYTF.